The present T cell receptor beta chain was sequenced within a study of T cells expressing NK-cell markers. Overall study results and limits: Where several donors were concerned, these clonotypes also led the CD3+CD56-NKG2C+ fraction.

A remark on this clonotype: No antigen is known for it.

One entry per CDR3 protein, without DNA, is what TCRdb gives after re-calling the 5' RACE reads. This table holds 140,000 or so distinct CDR3 sequences. Germline values: CDR1 MNHEY, CDR2 SVGAGI. The CDR3 loop spans 12 amino acids. This chain uses TRBV6-5 with TRBJ2-3. Sequences were obtained from blood T cells: a sorted CD56 or NKG2C T cell subset, CD4+ or CD8+ T cells, or bulk PBMC T cells (not recorded which). The clonotype originates from a man younger than 35 in good health. The CDR3 reads CATTLSTDTQYF.